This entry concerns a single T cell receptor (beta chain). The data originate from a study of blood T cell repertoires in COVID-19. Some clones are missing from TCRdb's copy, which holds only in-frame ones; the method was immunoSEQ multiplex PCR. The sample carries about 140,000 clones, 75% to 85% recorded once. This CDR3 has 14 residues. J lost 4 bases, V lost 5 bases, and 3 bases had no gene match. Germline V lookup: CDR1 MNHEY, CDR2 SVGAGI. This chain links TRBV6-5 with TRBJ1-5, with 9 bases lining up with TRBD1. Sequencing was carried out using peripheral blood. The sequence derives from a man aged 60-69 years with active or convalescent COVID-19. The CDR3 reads CASSRGQGNQPQHF. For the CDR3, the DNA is TGTGCCAGCAGTCGCGGACAGGGGAATCAGCCCCAGCATTTT.